These 20 T cell receptor beta chains were all obtained from the same sample, sequenced in a study of high-grade serous ovarian cancer treatment subgroups (dated by TCRdb to the early 2020s). The tumor samples were collected prior to definitive surgery or chemotherapy. Libraries were built with the immunoSEQ multiplex PCR assay. TCRdb took over this immuneACCESS table, retaining in-frame rearrangements with V and J assigned. Such tables are incomplete; in checked studies, under half of the missing clones stem from an unresolved V gene, and the remainder is unexplained. Here the sample has about 5,000 clones; 55% to 70% occur a single time. Of the sample, 15% falls within the top ten clones. Sequenced sample: tumor tissue. These receptors all come from a human donor with high-grade serous ovarian cancer.

The chain couples TRBV6-5 to TRBJ2-5, with unresolved D. V gave up 0 bases and J gave up 4 bases, with 3 bases separating them. The CDR3 covers 12 residues. The germline gives CDR1 MNHEY, CDR2 SVGAGI. The CDR3 region is CASSYSRETQYF. The CDR3 region has the DNA TGTGCCAGCAGTTACTCGAGAGAGACCCAGTACTTC.

The chain carries TRBV28 and TRBJ2-5; D is undetermined. The length of the CDR3 is 14 residues. Germline V gene data show CDR1 as MDHEN and CDR2 as SYDVKM. V gave up 2 bases and J gave up 1 base, with 8 bases separating them. CDR3 sequence (DNA): TGTGCCAGCAGTTTACACAGACCCCAAGAGACCCAGTACTTC. Encoded protein: CASSLHRPQETQYF.

The V gene is TRBV5-1, the J gene TRBJ1-1; the D gene is possibly TRBD1 (6 bases). Trimming pared 3 bases from V and 1 base from J, leaving 10 bases between. There are 14 residues in the CDR3. Germline-derived CDR1 and CDR2 are SGHRS and YFSETQ. The CDR3 here is CASSSQGPNTEAFF. Here the CDR3 DNA reads TGCGCCAGCAGCTCACAGGGCCCGAACACTGAAGCTTTCTTT.

The V gene is TRBV19, the J gene TRBJ2-3; D ambiguous. Germline V CDR1 and CDR2: LNHDA, SQIVND (reference sequence). V was shortened by 10 bases and J by 1 base, with 15 bases between the two germline ends. This CDR3 contains 14 residues. The CDR3 region is CATEDPGGTDTQYF. CDR3 coding DNA: TGTGCCACCGAAGACCCTGGGGGCACAGATACGCAGTATTTT.

The J gene is TRBJ1-3, the V gene TRBV29-1; D remains ambiguous. The CDR3 totals 14 residues. Per the germline V gene, CDR1 is SQVTM and CDR2 is ANQGSEA. V was shortened by 3 bases and J by 0 bases, with 9 bases between the two germline ends. CDR3 sequence: CSVDLAGSGNTIYF. CDR3 sequence (DNA): TGCAGCGTTGATCTGGCGGGCTCTGGAAACACCATATATTTT.

The chain employs TRBV2 and TRBJ1-2; weak D call: TRBD1 (5 bases). CDR3 length: 13 residues. Germline V CDR1 and CDR2: SNHLY, FYNNEI. Trimming removed 3 bases at V and 4 bases at J, with 9 bases between. As DNA, the CDR3 is TGTGCCAGCAGTGAGGGGGGGATCTATGGCTACACCTTC. Encoded protein: CASSEGGIYGYTF.

This clone has more than one count but fewer than ten. The V gene is TRBV19, the J gene TRBJ1-2; TRBD1 aligns across 8 bases. This CDR3 spans 14 amino acids. The V gene end was trimmed by 4 bases and the J gene end by 7 bases; junction bases not matched to a gene: 8. Germline CDR1 reads LNHDA; CDR2 reads SQIVND (reference sequence). The CDR3 DNA reads as TGTGCCAGTAGTACCCAGGGGGCGACGGGTGGCTACACCTTC. It codes for CASSTQGATGGYTF.

V gene TRBV6-5 combines with J gene TRBJ1-2; D is possibly TRBD1 (6 bases). Germline V gene sequence: CDR1 MNHEY, CDR2 SVGAGI. Trimming removed 8 bases at V and 6 bases at J, with 16 bases between. CDR3 length: 13 amino acids. The CDR3 protein is CASRRYPGDGYTF. The CDR3 DNA sequence: TGTGCCAGCCGAAGGTACCCAGGGGATGGCTACACCTTC.

This clone appeared once. The chain has TRBV19 and TRBJ1-2, with D possibly TRBD1 on 5 matching bases. Germline CDR1 and CDR2: LNHDA and SQIVND (reference sequence). CDR3 size: 15 residues. Trimming took 2 bases from V and 1 from J, leaving 11 bases between them. DNA of the CDR3: TGTGCCAGTAGTATAACAGGAGCCCTTAACTATGGCTACACCTTC. Its translation is CASSITGALNYGYTF.

The genes are TRBV25-1 and TRBJ2-1, with 12 bases lining up with TRBD2. V lost 7 bases and J lost 7; bases outside the gene matches: 8. Germline-derived CDR1 and CDR2 are MGHDK and SYGVNS. This CDR3 is 15 amino acids long. In nucleotides, the CDR3 is TGTGCCAGCATCCCTAGCGGGGGGGCTGTTAATGAGCAGTTCTTC. It translates to CASIPSGGAVNEQFF.

V is TRBV7-8 and J is TRBJ1-2, with no clear D. V lost 4 bases to trimming and J lost 6 bases, with 12 bases between them. Looked up from germline, CDR1 is SGHVS and CDR2 is FQNEAQ. The length of the CDR3 is 13 residues. As DNA, the CDR3 is TGTGCCAGCAGCTACCATTATTCGGATGGCTACACCTTC. Translated: CASSYHYSDGYTF. Together with reference TRBV7-8 and TRBJ1-2, the CDR3 gives the full variable domain: GAGVSQSPRYKVAKRGQDVALRCDPISGHVSLFWYQQALGQGPEFLTYFQNEAQLDKSGLPSDRFFAERPEGSVSTLKIQRTQQEDSAVYLCASSYHYSDGYTFGSGTRLTVV.

The CDR3 DNA reads as TGTGCCAGCAGTTACTCGTCTAGCGGGGGCCGTAATGAGCAGTTCTTC. This translates into CASSYSSSGGRNEQFF. The chain couples TRBV6-5 to TRBJ2-1; the match to TRBD2 covers 10 bases. CDR3 length: 16 residues. With 0 bases clipped from V and 7 bases from J, the junction kept 6 bases outside the gene matches. Germline V CDR1 and CDR2: MNHEY, SVGAGI.

This clone was counted a single time. The genes are TRBV9 and TRBJ2-1; the match to TRBD2 covers 11 bases. The ends lost 0 bases at V and 4 bases at J; junction bases unmatched: 6. The CDR3 contains 17 residues. The germline gives CDR1 SGDLS, CDR2 YYNGEE. The CDR3: CASSVEEGLADYNEQFF. The CDR3 region has the DNA TGTGCCAGCAGCGTAGAAGAGGGACTAGCGGATTACAATGAGCAGTTCTTC.

The chain carries TRBV4-3 and TRBJ2-5, with D possibly being TRBD1 (6 bases). CDR3 size: 19 residues. V was shortened by 0 bases and J by 2 bases, with 22 bases between the two germline ends. CDR1 and CDR2 (germline): LGHNA, YSLEER. The CDR3 DNA sequence: TGCGCCAGCAGCCAAGATAGGGTTACCGGGACATCAGAGCAAGAGACCCAGTACTTC. Protein sequence: CASSQDRVTGTSEQETQYF.

J is TRBJ1-2 and V is TRBV21-1. TRBV21-1 is classified as a pseudogene. The length of the CDR3 is 15 residues. Here the CDR3 DNA reads TGTGCCAGCAGCAAAGTCAATACGGGGAACTATGGCTACACCTTC. Encoded protein: CASSKVNTGNYGYTF.

The chain couples TRBV4-2 to TRBJ1-6; D perhaps matches TRBD1 (5 bases). This CDR3 comprises 15 residues. Germline loops: CDR1 LGHNA, CDR2 YNFKEQ. Trimming left V 5 bases short and J 6 bases short, with 14 bases between. CDR3 sequence reads: CASSLGAGANSPLHF. The CDR3 DNA follows: TGTGCCAGCAGCTTAGGGGCGGGCGCTAATTCACCCCTCCACTTT.

The V gene is TRBV11-1, the J gene TRBJ2-3, with 15 bases identical to TRBD2. The trim removed 5 bases at V and 7 bases at J, leaving 10 bases unmatched. This CDR3 comprises 17 residues. CDR1 and CDR2 (germline): SGHAT, FQDESV (reference sequence). The CDR3 DNA follows: TGTGCCAGCAGCCACCTTAAGGGACTAGCGGGGGGTTATACGCAGTATTTT. It encodes CASSHLKGLAGGYTQYF.

This clone is large within its sample. The rearrangement uses TRBV5-5 and TRBJ1-2, with no clear D. The germline CDR1 and CDR2 sequences are SGHKS and YYEKEE (reference sequence). The CDR3 spans 15 residues. The V and J ends lost 2 bases and 0 bases respectively, with 11 bases between them. CDR3 amino acids: CASSFPDPANYGYTF. The CDR3 bases are TGTGCCAGCAGCTTCCCCGACCCGGCTAACTATGGCTACACCTTC.

This clone was seen a few times. The chain is built from TRBV1 and TRBJ1-5. TRBV1 is deemed a pseudogene. CDR3 size: 14 residues. The CDR3 DNA sequence: TGCACCAGCAGCCAAGTCGGTGGATATCAGCCCCAGCATTTT. Amino acids: CTSSQVGGYQPQHF.

This clone occurred a few times. This chain's CDR3 is CASSLNTGSGNTIYF. CDR3 DNA: TGCGCCAGCAGCTTGAACACGGGCTCTGGAAACACCATATATTTT. The J gene is TRBJ1-3, the V gene TRBV5-1; D gene ambiguous. In germline, CDR1 is SGHRS, CDR2 YFSETQ. This CDR3 comprises 15 residues. V lost 1 base, J lost 0 bases, and 8 bases lay in between.